Shown below are 20 T cell receptor beta chains from a single sample sequenced in a study of T cell repertoires in cytomegalovirus infection. MiXCR was run by TCRdb on the reads, yielding one entry per CDR3 protein. The data hold hundreds of thousands of distinct CDR3 sequences, with 17% observed a single time. Material: PBMCs. These receptor sequences come from a human donor in good health (CMV status not recorded). Some clones in this sample may be carry-over from other donors' samples.

The chain uses TRBV18 and TRBJ2-7, with a possible D match to TRBD2 (5 bases). Germline V CDR1 and CDR2: KGHSH, LQKENI. V lost 0 bases, J lost 5 bases, and 5 bases lay in between. The CDR3 sequence is 12 residues long. The CDR3 is CASSPPGDEQYF. In DNA form, the CDR3 reads TGTGCCAGCTCACCACCCGGGGACGAGCAGTACTTC.

A few counts support this clonotype. This chain uses TRBV5-6 with TRBJ2-1; tentative D call: TRBD2 (5 bases). The germline V and J ends were trimmed by 2 bases and 5 bases, with 11 bases remaining between them. The CDR3 has 14 amino acids. CDR1 is SGHDT and CDR2 is YYEEEE in the germline V gene. The CDR3 loop reads CASSLSGINNEQFF. CDR3 DNA sequence: TGTGCCAGCAGCTTAAGCGGAATTAACAATGAGCAGTTCTTC.

This clonotype occurred a few times. The rearrangement uses TRBV7-9 and TRBJ2-6; D remains unclear. V was pared by 8 bases and J by 1 base, with 15 bases between. The CDR3 contains 16 residues. Per germline, CDR1 SEHNR and CDR2 FQNEAQ (reference sequence). CDR3: CASSTFWVSGANVLTF. Written as DNA, the CDR3 is TGTGCCAGCTCAACCTTTTGGGTGTCTGGGGCCAACGTCCTGACTTTC.

The chain uses TRBV19 and TRBJ2-7, with 12 positions matching TRBD2. V gave up 6 bases and J gave up 2 bases; unmatched junction bases: 8. The CDR3 covers 16 residues. CDR1 LNHDA and CDR2 SQIVND come from the germline V gene (reference sequence). CDR3 protein: CASRRATSGGPYEQYF. The CDR3 bases are TGTGCCAGTAGGCGCGCGACTAGCGGGGGTCCCTACGAGCAGTACTTC.

The chain has TRBV4-1 and TRBJ2-1; weak D call: TRBD2 (6 bases). The germline CDR1 and CDR2 sequences are MGHRA and YSYEKL. CDR3 length: 18 amino acids. V lost 0 bases, J lost 3 bases, and 18 bases lay in between. The CDR3 sequence is CASSQEPTGTAFYNEQFF. The DNA of the CDR3 is TGCGCCAGCAGCCAAGAACCCACGGGGACTGCTTTCTACAATGAGCAGTTCTTC.

This clonotype was recorded a few times. The chain is built from TRBV6-1 and TRBJ1-6; D is unresolved. Trimming removed 5 bases from V and 14 bases from J, with 13 bases in between. The CDR3 loop spans 12 amino acids. Germline V gives CDR1 MNHNS, CDR2 SASEGT. As DNA, the CDR3 is TGTGCCAGCAGTTTTGGGATTGGGGCCCTCCACTTT. Translating gives CASSFGIGALHF.

The V gene is TRBV7-6, the J gene TRBJ2-2; no definite D call. Germline V lookup: CDR1 SGHVS, CDR2 FNYEAQ. Between the trimmed V and J ends, which lost 4 bases and 7 bases, there was a span of 19 bases. CDR3 length: 16 residues. CDR3 bases: TGTGCCAGCAGCTCCAAGAGATCATCGACGGGCGGGGAGCTGTTTTTT. It yields the protein CASSSKRSSTGGELFF.

This rearrangement joins TRBV2 to TRBJ2-5; no clear D. CDR3 length equals 10 residues. Looked up from germline, CDR1 is SNHLY and CDR2 is FYNNEI. V gave up 6 bases and J gave up 5 bases, with 4 bases separating them. This chain's CDR3 is CASREETQYF. In DNA, the CDR3 is TGTGCCAGCAGGGAGGAGACCCAGTACTTC.

This clonotype was seen more than once but under ten times. This chain uses TRBV25-1 with TRBJ2-7; TRBD2 is a possible D gene (5 bases). Trimming took 8 bases from V and 2 from J, leaving 10 bases between them. The CDR3 contains 12 residues. Germline-derived CDR1 and CDR2 are MGHDK and SYGVNS. The CDR3 DNA reads TGTGCCAGCCGCGGGCCCGCCTACGAGCAGTACTTC. Translating it yields CASRGPAYEQYF.

The gene calls are TRBV6-6 and TRBJ2-7; D possibly corresponds to TRBD1 (5 bases). This CDR3 comprises 15 residues. Germline CDR1 and CDR2: MNHNY and SVGAGI (reference sequence). V gave up 0 bases and J gave up 5 bases, with 14 bases separating them. CDR3 region: CASSYSPQGQNEQYF. The CDR3 DNA sequence: TGTGCCAGCAGTTACTCCCCCCAGGGCCAAAACGAGCAGTACTTC.

At least ten counts were recorded for this clonotype. The chain employs TRBV7-2 and TRBJ1-2; the D is unclear. V was trimmed by 4 bases and J by 0 bases, leaving 12 bases between them. Germline V gene lookup returns CDR1 SGHTA and CDR2 FQGNSA. CDR3 length: 15 amino acids. CDR3 nucleotides: TGTGCCAGCAGCTCTATTCCACAGTCTAACTATGGCTACACCTTC. Its protein product is CASSSIPQSNYGYTF.

The rearrangement links TRBV29-1 to TRBJ1-2; no clear D. This CDR3 comprises 12 residues. V shed 7 bases and J shed 7 bases, with 16 bases lying between them. Looked up from germline, CDR1 is SQVTM and CDR2 is ANQGSEA. CDR3 residues: CSGGEDFPGYTF. In DNA form, the CDR3 reads TGCAGCGGTGGGGAGGATTTCCCTGGCTACACCTTC.

V is TRBV25-1 and J is TRBJ1-6; D is undetermined. Trimming removed 6 bases from V and 10 bases from J, with 10 bases in between. Per the germline V gene, CDR1 is MGHDK and CDR2 is SYGVNS. This CDR3 is 12 amino acids long. In DNA form, the CDR3 reads TGTGCCAGCAGACAATCCTGGTCACCCCTCCACTTT. It yields the protein CASRQSWSPLHF.

There are a few counts of this clonotype. This chain joins TRBV20-1 and TRBJ2-3, with 7 bases identical to TRBD1. Germline trimming cut 8 bases from V and 4 bases from J; bases unmatched to any gene: 9. Germline CDR1 DFQATT, CDR2 SNEGSKA (reference sequence). The CDR3 loop spans 13 amino acids. The chain's CDR3 is CSRKTGNADTQYF. DNA of the CDR3: TGCAGTAGAAAGACAGGGAACGCAGATACGCAGTATTTT.

The chain joins TRBV20-1 to TRBJ1-6, with a weak D call TRBD1 (5 bases). The CDR3 has 14 residues. The V gene lost 1 base and the J gene lost 11 bases, with 15 bases spanning the gap. The germline gives CDR1 DFQATT, CDR2 SNEGSKA (reference sequence). The CDR3 here is CSARGGGDSTPLHF. In DNA, the CDR3 is TGCAGTGCTAGAGGGGGGGGTGACAGCACACCCCTCCACTTT.

The count of this clonotype is one. One junction end does not reproduce the germline sequence, and a read error may be involved. The chain couples TRBV10-3 to TRBJ1-5; the D gene is possibly TRBD1 (5 bases). Germline CDR1 reads ENHRY; CDR2 reads SYGVKD. The length of the CDR3 is 14 residues. The CDR3 DNA follows: TGTGCCATCAGTTCCCGGGGGGGGGATCAGTCCCAGCATTTT. Translating gives CAISSRGGDQSQHF.

There are many counts of this clonotype. The chain recombines TRBV6-1 with TRBJ1-5; TRBD1 is a possible D gene (5 bases). Germline V gives CDR1 MNHNS, CDR2 SASEGT. The CDR3 is 16 amino acids. V shed 5 bases and J shed 0 bases, with 14 bases lying between them. The CDR3 DNA reads TGTGCCAGCAGTCGAGACGGGGGAGGTAGCAATCAGCCCCAGCATTTT. Amino acid sequence: CASSRDGGGSNQPQHF.

The gene calls are TRBV6-2 or TRBV6-3 and TRBJ2-5; D is perhaps TRBD1 or TRBD2 (5 bases each). The V and J ends lost 5 bases and 5 bases respectively, with 15 bases between them. Germline V lookup: CDR1 MNHEY, CDR2 SVGEGT. The CDR3 sequence is 14 residues long. CDR3: CASSVGTRRETQYF. As DNA, the CDR3 is TGTGCCAGCAGTGTGGGGACCCGGAGGGAGACCCAGTACTTC.

The chain uses TRBV6-1 and TRBJ1-5; a weak D match, TRBD1 (5 bases). Trimming left V 1 base short and J 1 base short, with 14 bases between. The CDR3 has 17 amino acids. The V gene's germline CDR1 is MNHNS and CDR2 SASEGT. CDR3 in DNA: TGTGCCAGCAGTGAAGAAGTTGGGGGTGGGAGCAATCAGCCCCAGCATTTT. This codes for CASSEEVGGGSNQPQHF.

This chain joins TRBV4-3 and TRBJ1-5; D perhaps matches TRBD1 (5 bases). Germline assignment: CDR1 LGHNA and CDR2 YSLEER. V lost 4 bases and J lost 12, with 16 bases in between. This CDR3 spans 13 amino acids. The CDR3 loop is CASSPPGGDLQHF. CDR3 nucleotide sequence: TGCGCCAGCAGCCCGCCGGGAGGGGATCTCCAGCATTTT.